These T cell receptor beta chains were read from a single sample in a study of blood T cell repertoires in COVID-19. The table came from immunoSEQ multiplex PCR; TCRdb's copy has only in-frame clones and leaves some out. The data contain approximately 87,000 clones, 65% to 85% of them singletons. The sequenced sample was peripheral blood. These receptors originate from a woman older than 75 with acute or convalescent COVID-19. Both conserved end residues are part of each CDR3. Fields, in order: V gene, D gene, J gene, clone size, CDR3 DNA, CDR3 protein. D genes are given only for firm matches. Clone size is not always given. Where it is, it says once, few, many or a class for expanded clones.

TRBV3-1/TRBV3-2	TRBD2	TRBJ2-1	.	TGTGCCAGCAGCCAAGTTAAGGGCGGGGGGTACAATGAGCAGTTCTTC	CASSQVKGGGYNEQFF
TRBV6-1	.	TRBJ1-2	.	TGTGCCAGCAGTGACCCCAGAGGCTATGGCTACACCTTC	CASSDPRGYGYTF
TRBV5-6	.	TRBJ1-5	.	TGTGCCAGCAGCCTTAGGACAGCGGGAAATCAGCCCCAGCATTTT	CASSLRTAGNQPQHF
TRBV20-1	TRBD1	TRBJ2-5	few	TGCAGTGCCAACAGGGGCGAGACCCAGTACTTC	CSANRGETQYF
TRBV5-1	TRBD1	TRBJ1-3	few	TGCGCCAGCAGCTTGGGACAGGGGGTTGGAAACACCATATATTTT	CASSLGQGVGNTIYF
TRBV10-3	.	TRBJ2-3	.	TGTGCCATCAGTGATTCTACAGGGCGTACAGATACGCAGTATTTT	CAISDSTGRTDTQYF
TRBV6-1	.	TRBJ1-2	.	TGTGCCAGCAGTGACCTCGGGGATAACTATGGCTACACCTTC	CASSDLGDNYGYTF
TRBV7-9	TRBD2	TRBJ2-1	.	TGTGCCAGCAGCTTATTAGCGGGGGTACTCTCCTACAATGAGCAGTTCTTC	CASSLLAGVLSYNEQFF
TRBV27	TRBD1	TRBJ1-1	.	TGTGCCAGCAGCCCAAGATGGACAGGGATCGAAGCTTTCTTT	CASSPRWTGIEAFF
TRBV4-1	.	TRBJ2-4	.	TGCGCCAGCAGCCAAGATCAGGGAGCCAAAAACATTCAGTACTTC	CASSQDQGAKNIQYF
TRBV18	.	TRBJ1-1	.	TGTGCCAGCTCACCAGCCCCGGGGAGGACTGAAGCTTTCTTT	CASSPAPGRTEAFF
TRBV9	TRBD1	TRBJ2-7	.	TGTGCCAGCAGCGTAACTTCGGGACAGGTCATCGGCGAGCAGTACTTC	CASSVTSGQVIGEQYF
TRBV7-2	.	TRBJ1-5	.	TGTGCCAGCAGCTTCGACAGTAGCAATCAGCCCCAGCATTTT	CASSFDSSNQPQHF
TRBV3-1/TRBV3-2	.	TRBJ2-5	.	TGTGCCAGCAGCCAGTACAGGGAAACAGAGACCCAGTACTTC	CASSQYRETETQYF
TRBV9	.	TRBJ2-3	.	TGTGCCAGCAGCGTAGACCGACAAGATACGCAGTATTTT	CASSVDRQDTQYF
TRBV29-1	TRBD1	TRBJ2-7	.	TGCAGCGCTCACAGGGGTCCCTCCTACGAGCAGTACTTC	CSAHRGPSYEQYF
TRBV24-1	TRBD1	TRBJ1-5	once	TGTGCCACCAGTGAGACAGGGGGCTTCAATCAGCCCCAGCATTTT	CATSETGGFNQPQHF
TRBV5-5	TRBD1	TRBJ1-1	.	TGTGCCAGCAGCCCTATCGCTTCGACAGGGGAAGCTTTCTTT	CASSPIASTGEAFF
TRBV11-3	.	TRBJ2-2	few	TGTGCCAGCAGCTTAGGTAGCAGGAACACCGGGGAGCTGTTTTTT	CASSLGSRNTGELFF
TRBV19	TRBD2	TRBJ2-1	.	TGTGCCAGTAGCCTGCTAGCGGGGGGCCAATTGAGCTCCTACAATGAGCAGTTCTTC	CASSLLAGGQLSSYNEQFF
TRBV5-1	TRBD1	TRBJ1-2	.	TGCGCCAGCAGCCAGACAGGGGACTATGGCTACACCTTC	CASSQTGDYGYTF
TRBV11-2	TRBD2	TRBJ2-1	.	TGTGCCAGCAGCTTAAGCCGATTCCGGGGGGGCATTGACAATGAGCAGTTCTTC	CASSLSRFRGGIDNEQFF